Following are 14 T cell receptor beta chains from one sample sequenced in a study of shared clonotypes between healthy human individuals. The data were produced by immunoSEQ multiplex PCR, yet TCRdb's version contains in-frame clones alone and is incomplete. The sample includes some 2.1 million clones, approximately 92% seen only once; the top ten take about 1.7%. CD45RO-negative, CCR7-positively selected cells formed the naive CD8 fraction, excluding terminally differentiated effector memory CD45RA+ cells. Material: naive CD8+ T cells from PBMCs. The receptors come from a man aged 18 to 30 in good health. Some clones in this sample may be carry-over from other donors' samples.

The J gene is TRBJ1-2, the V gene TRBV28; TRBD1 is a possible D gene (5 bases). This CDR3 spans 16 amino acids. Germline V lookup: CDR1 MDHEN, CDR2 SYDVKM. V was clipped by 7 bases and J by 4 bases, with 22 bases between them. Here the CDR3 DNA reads TGTGCCAGCATCGATAGGGCAGGGTCAATTCGCTATGGCTACACCTTC. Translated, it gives CASIDRAGSIRYGYTF.

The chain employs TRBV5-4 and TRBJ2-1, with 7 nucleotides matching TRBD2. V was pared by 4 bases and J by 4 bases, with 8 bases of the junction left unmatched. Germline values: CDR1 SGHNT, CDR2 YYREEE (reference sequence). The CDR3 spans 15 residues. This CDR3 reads CASSASSGLYNEQFF. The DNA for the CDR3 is TGTGCCAGCAGCGCCTCTAGCGGCTTATACAATGAGCAGTTCTTC.

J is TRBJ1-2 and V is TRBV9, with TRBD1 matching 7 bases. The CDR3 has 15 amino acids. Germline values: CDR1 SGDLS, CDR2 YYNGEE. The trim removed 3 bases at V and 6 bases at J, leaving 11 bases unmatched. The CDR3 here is CASSDGTAAFDGYTF. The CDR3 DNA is TGTGCCAGCAGCGATGGGACAGCCGCGTTCGATGGCTACACCTTC.

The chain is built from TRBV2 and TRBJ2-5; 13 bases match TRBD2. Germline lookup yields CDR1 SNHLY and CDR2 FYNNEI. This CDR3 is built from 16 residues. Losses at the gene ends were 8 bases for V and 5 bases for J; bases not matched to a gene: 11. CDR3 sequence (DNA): TGTGCCAGCTACGAAGGACTAGCGGGAGCGGGGGAGACCCAGTACTTC. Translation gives CASYEGLAGAGETQYF. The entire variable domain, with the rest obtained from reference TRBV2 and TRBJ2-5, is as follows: EPEVTQTPSHQVTQMGQEVILRCVPISNHLYFYWYRQILGQKVEFLVSFYNNEISEKSEIFDDQFSVERPDGSNFTLKIRSTKLEDSAMYFCASYEGLAGAGETQYFGPGTRLLVL.

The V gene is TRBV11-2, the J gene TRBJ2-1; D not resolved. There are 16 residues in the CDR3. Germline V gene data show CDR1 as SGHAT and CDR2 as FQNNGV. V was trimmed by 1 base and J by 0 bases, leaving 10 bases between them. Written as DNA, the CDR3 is TGTGCCAGCAGCTTAGGAGTGGGAAGCTCCTACAATGAGCAGTTCTTC. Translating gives CASSLGVGSSYNEQFF.

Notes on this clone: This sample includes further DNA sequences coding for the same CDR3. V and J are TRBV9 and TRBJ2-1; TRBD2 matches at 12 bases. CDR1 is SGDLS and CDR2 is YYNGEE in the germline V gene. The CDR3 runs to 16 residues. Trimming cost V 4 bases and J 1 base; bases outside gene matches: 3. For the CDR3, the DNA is TGTGCCAGCAGCCCGGGGACTAGCGGGTCCTACAATGAGCAGTTCTTC. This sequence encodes CASSPGTSGSYNEQFF.

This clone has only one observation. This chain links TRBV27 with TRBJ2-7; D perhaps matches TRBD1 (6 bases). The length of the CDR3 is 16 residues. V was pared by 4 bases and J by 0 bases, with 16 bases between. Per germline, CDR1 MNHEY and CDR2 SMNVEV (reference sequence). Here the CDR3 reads CASSYKTGVLSYEQYF. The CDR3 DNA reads TGTGCCAGCAGTTACAAGACAGGTGTCCTCTCCTACGAGCAGTACTTC.

As DNA, the CDR3 is TGTGCCAGCAGCTTTCCCCAGACGATGAACTACGAGCAGTACTTC. This encodes CASSFPQTMNYEQYF. This sequence joins TRBV7-2 and TRBJ2-7; no firm D call. The V end lost 3 bases, the J end lost 3 bases, and 15 bases lay between the germline ends. The CDR3 consists of 15 residues. Germline V gene sequence: CDR1 SGHTA, CDR2 FQGNSA. The full variable domain, its missing parts supplied by reference TRBV7-2 and TRBJ2-7, is GAGVSQSPSNKVTEKGKDVELRCDPISGHTALYWYRQSLGQGLEFLIYFQGNSAPDKSGLPSDRFSAERTGGSVSTLTIQRTQQEDSAVYLCASSFPQTMNYEQYFGPGTRLTVT.

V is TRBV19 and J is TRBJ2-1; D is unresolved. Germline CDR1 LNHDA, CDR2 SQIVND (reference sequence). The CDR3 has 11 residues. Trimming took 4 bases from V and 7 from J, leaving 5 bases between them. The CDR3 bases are TGTGCCAGTAGTACCGAAAATGAGCAGTTCTTC. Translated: CASSTENEQFF.

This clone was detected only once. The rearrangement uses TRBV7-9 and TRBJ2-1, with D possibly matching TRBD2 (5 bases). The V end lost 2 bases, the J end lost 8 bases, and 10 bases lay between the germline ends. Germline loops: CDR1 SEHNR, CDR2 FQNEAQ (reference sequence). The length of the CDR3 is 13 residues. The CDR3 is CASSLLLVYEQFF. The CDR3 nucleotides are TGTGCCAGCAGCTTATTACTAGTCTATGAGCAGTTCTTC.

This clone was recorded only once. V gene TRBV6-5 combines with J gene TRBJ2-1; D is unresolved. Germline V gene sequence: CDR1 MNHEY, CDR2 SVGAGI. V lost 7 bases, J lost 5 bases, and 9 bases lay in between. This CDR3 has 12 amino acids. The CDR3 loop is CASMAENNEQFF. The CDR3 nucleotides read TGTGCCAGCATGGCGGAAAACAATGAGCAGTTCTTC.

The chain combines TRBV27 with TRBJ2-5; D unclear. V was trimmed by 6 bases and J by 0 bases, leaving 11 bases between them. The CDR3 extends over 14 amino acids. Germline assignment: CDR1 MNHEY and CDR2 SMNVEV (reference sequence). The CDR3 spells CASRPLPDQETQYF. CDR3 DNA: TGTGCCAGCAGACCCCTTCCGGACCAAGAGACCCAGTACTTC.

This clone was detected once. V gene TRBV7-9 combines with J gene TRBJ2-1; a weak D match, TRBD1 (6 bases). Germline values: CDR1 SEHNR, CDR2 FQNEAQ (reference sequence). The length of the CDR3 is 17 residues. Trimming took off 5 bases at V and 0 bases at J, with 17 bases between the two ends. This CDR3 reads CASSQGKGTSSYNEQFF. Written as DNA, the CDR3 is TGTGCCAGCAGCCAGGGGAAGGGGACAAGCTCCTACAATGAGCAGTTCTTC.

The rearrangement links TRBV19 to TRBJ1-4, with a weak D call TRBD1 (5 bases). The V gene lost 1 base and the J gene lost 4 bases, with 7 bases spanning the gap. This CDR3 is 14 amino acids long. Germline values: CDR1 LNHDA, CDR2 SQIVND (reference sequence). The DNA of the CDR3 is TGTGCCAGTAGTATAGGACAGTTTAATGAAAAACTGTTTTTT. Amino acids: CASSIGQFNEKLFF.